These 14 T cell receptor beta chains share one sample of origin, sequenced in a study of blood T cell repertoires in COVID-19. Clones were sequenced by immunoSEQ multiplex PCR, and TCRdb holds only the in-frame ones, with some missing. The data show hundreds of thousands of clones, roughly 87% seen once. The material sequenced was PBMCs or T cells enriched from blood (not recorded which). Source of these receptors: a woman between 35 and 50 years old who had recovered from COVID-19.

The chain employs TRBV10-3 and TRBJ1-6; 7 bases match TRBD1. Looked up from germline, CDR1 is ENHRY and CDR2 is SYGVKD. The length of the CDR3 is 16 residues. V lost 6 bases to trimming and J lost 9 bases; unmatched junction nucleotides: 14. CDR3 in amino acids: CAIRRDSLGIGSPLHF. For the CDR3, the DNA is TGTGCCATCAGGAGGGACAGCCTGGGGATAGGTTCACCCCTCCACTTT.

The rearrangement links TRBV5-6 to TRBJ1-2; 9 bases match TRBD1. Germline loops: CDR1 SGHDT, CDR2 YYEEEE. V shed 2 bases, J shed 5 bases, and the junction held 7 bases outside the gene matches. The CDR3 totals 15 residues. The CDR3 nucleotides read TGTGCCAGCAGCTTCGGGACAGGGACGGGATATGGCTACACCTTC. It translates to CASSFGTGTGYGYTF.

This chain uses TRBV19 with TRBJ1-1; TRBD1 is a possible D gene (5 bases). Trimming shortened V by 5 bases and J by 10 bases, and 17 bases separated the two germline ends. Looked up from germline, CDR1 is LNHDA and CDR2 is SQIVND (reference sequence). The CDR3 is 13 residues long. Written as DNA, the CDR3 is TGTGCCAGTAGTCCCGACAGCCGTCAGGGAGCTTTCTTT. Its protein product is CASSPDSRQGAFF.

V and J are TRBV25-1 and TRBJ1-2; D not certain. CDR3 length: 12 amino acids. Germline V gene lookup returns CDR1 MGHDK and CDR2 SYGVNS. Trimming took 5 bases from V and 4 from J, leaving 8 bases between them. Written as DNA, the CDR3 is TGTGCCAGCAGTCGCGCTACCTATGGCTACACCTTC. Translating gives CASSRATYGYTF.

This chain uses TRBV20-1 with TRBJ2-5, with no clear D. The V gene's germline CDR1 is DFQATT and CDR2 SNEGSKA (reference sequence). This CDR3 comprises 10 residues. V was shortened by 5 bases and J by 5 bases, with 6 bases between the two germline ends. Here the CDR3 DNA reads TGCAGTGCTGAGGATGAGACCCAGTACTTC. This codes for CSAEDETQYF.

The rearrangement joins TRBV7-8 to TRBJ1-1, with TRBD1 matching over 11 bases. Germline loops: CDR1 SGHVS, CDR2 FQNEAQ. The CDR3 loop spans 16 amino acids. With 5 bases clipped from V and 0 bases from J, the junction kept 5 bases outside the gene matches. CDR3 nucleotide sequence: TGTGCCAGCAGCGCCGGGACAGGGGGAATGAACACTGAAGCTTTCTTT. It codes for CASSAGTGGMNTEAFF. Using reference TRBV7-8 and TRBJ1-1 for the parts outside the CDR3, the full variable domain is GAGVSQSPRYKVAKRGQDVALRCDPISGHVSLFWYQQALGQGPEFLTYFQNEAQLDKSGLPSDRFFAERPEGSVSTLKIQRTQQEDSAVYLCASSAGTGGMNTEAFFGQGTRLTVV.

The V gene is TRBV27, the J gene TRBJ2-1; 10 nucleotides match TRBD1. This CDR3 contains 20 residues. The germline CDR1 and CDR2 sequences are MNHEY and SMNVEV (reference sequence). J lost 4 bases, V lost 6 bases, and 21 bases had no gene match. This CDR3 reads CASRPTTGTGADPSYNEQFF. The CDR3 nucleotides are TGTGCCAGCAGACCGACCACCGGGACAGGGGCTGATCCCTCGTACAATGAGCAGTTCTTC.

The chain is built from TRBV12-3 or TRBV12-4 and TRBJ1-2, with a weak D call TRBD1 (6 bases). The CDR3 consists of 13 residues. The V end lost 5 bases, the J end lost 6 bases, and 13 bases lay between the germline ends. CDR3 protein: CASSPTGSDGYTF. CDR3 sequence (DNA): TGTGCCAGCAGTCCAACAGGGTCCGATGGCTACACCTTC.

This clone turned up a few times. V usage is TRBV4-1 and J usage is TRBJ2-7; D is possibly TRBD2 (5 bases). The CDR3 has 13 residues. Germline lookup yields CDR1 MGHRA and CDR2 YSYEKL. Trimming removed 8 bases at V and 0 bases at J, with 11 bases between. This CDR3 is CASFPAGSYEQYF. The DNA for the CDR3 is TGCGCCAGCTTCCCGGCGGGCTCCTACGAGCAGTACTTC.

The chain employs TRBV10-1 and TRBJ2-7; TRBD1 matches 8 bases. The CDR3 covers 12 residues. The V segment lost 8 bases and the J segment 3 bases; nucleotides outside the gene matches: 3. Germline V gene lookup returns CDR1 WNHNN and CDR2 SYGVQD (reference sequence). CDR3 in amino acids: CASLTGGYEQYF. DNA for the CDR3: TGCGCCAGCCTTACAGGGGGCTACGAGCAGTACTTC.

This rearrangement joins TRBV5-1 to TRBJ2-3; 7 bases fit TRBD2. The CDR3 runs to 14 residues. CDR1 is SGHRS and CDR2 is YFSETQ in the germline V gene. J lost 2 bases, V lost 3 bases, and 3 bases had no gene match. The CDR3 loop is CASSSGTNTDTQYF. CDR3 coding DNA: TGCGCCAGCAGCTCCGGGACTAACACAGATACGCAGTATTTT.

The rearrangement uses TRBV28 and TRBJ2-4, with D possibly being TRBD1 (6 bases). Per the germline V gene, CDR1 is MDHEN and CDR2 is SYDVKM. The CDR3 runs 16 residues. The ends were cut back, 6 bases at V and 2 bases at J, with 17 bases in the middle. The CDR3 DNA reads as TGTGCCAGCAGACCCCTTGGGGGCATTTCCAAAAACATTCAGTACTTC. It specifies CASRPLGGISKNIQYF. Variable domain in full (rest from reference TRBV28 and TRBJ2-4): DVKVTQSSRYLVKRTGEKVFLECVQDMDHENMFWYRQDPGLGLRLIYFSYDVKMKEKGDIPEGYSVSREKKERFSLILESASTNQTSMYLCASRPLGGISKNIQYFGAGTRLSVL.

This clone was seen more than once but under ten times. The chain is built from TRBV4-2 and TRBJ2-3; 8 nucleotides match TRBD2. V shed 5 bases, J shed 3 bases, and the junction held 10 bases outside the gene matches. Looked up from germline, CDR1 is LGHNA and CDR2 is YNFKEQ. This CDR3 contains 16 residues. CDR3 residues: CASSNSAGVGTDTQYF. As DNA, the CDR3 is TGTGCCAGCAGCAACTCAGCGGGAGTAGGGACAGATACGCAGTATTTT.

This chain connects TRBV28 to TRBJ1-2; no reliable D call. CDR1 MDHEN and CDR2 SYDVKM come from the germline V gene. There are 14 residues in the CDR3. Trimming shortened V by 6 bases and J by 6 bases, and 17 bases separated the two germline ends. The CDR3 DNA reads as TGTGCCAGCAGCACACAGCCGGCGGGGAATGGCTACACCTTC. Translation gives CASSTQPAGNGYTF.